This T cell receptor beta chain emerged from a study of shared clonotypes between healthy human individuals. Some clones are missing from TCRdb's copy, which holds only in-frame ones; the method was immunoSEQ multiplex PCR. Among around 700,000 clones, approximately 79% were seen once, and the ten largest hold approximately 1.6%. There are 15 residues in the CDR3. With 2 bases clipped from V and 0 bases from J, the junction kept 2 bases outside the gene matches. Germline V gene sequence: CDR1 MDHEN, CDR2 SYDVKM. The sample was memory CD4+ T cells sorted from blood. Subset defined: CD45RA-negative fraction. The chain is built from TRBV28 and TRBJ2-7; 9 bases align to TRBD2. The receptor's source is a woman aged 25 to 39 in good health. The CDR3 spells CASSLPAGGSYEQYF. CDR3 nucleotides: TGTGCCAGCAGTTTACCAGCGGGAGGCTCCTACGAGCAGTACTTC.